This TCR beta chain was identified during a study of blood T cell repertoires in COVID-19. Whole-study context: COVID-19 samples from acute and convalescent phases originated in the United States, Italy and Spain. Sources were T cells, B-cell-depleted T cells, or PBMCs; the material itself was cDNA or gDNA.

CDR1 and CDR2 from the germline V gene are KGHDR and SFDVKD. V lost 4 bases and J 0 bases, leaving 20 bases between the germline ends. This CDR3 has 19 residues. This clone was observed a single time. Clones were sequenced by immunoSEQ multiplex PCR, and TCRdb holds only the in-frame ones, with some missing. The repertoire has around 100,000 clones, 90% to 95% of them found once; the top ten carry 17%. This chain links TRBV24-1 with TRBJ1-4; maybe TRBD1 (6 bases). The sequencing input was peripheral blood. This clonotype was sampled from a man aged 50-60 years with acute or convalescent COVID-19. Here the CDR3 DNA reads TGTGCCACCAGTGACCTATTCGGGGGGCAGTGGGCAACTAATGAAAAACTGTTTTTT. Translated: CATSDLFGGQWATNEKLFF.